These T cell receptor beta chains were read from a single sample in a study of blood T cell repertoires in COVID-19. Some clones are missing from TCRdb's copy, which holds only in-frame ones; the method was immunoSEQ multiplex PCR. In the table there are over 250,000 clones, 80% to 90% of which are singletons. The sequenced material came from PBMCs or T cells enriched from blood (not recorded which). The source of these receptors is a woman between 18 and 29 years old who had recovered from COVID-19. The CDR3 runs from the conserved cysteine through the conserved F or W. The order of the fields is D gene, clone size, V gene, J gene, CDR3 protein, CDR3 DNA. The D gene is left open where the match is weak. Not all rows give a size; the values are once, few, many and, for expanded clones, a class.

>-|-|TRBV29-1|TRBJ2-1
CSVEGGLYNEQFF
TGCAGCGTTGAAGGAGGGTTGTACAATGAGCAGTTCTTC
>TRBD1|few|TRBV28|TRBJ1-1
CASRPGQGAVNTEAFF
TGTGCCAGCAGGCCGGGACAGGGGGCTGTGAACACTGAAGCTTTCTTT
>-|-|TRBV2|TRBJ2-4
CASSEGLAGIQYF
TGTGCCAGCAGTGAAGGGCTAGCCGGCATTCAGTACTTC
>-|-|TRBV5-1|TRBJ2-7
CASSRGVGAYEQYF
TGCGCCAGCAGCCGCGGGGTTGGGGCCTACGAGCAGTACTTC
>-|-|TRBV2|TRBJ1-5
CASTTGNQPQHF
TGTGCCAGCACTACAGGGAATCAGCCCCAGCATTTT
>TRBD1|-|TRBV5-4|TRBJ2-5
CASSFGTGEETQYF
TGCGCCAGCAGCTTCGGGACAGGGGAAGAGACCCAGTACTTC
>TRBD1|-|TRBV6-5|TRBJ2-7
CASRLTGGMYEQYF
TGTGCCAGCAGGCTGACAGGGGGCATGTACGAGCAGTACTTC
>-|-|TRBV11-2|TRBJ1-3
CASSFQGISGNTIYF
TGTGCCAGCAGCTTTCAGGGTATTTCTGGAAACACCATATATTTT
>-|-|TRBV7-2|TRBJ1-1
CASSLSPGAKNTEAFF
TGTGCCAGCAGCTTAAGTCCTGGGGCCAAAAACACTGAAGCTTTCTTT
>-|-|TRBV5-1|TRBJ1-2
CASSYRGRGNYGYTF
TGCGCCAGCAGCTACCGCGGACGGGGGAACTATGGCTACACCTTC
>-|-|TRBV15|TRBJ1-1
CATSRGDGWNTEAFF
TGTGCCACCAGCAGGGGAGACGGCTGGAACACTGAAGCTTTCTTT
>-|-|TRBV28|TRBJ1-4
CASSLISVQEKLFF
TGTGCCAGCAGTTTGATATCAGTACAGGAAAAACTGTTTTTT
>-|-|TRBV4-1|TRBJ1-5
CASSQRLGLGGLNQPQHF
TGCGCCAGCAGCCAACGCCTAGGGTTGGGAGGCCTCAATCAGCCCCAGCATTTT
>-|once|TRBV27|TRBJ1-2
CASSRNGMRVGYTF
TGTGCCAGCTCCCGTAACGGAATGAGGGTTGGCTACACCTTC
>-|-|TRBV5-1|TRBJ2-2
CASSLGEQVGLPTGELFF
TGCGCCAGCAGCTTGGGAGAACAGGTTGGCCTTCCAACCGGGGAGCTGTTTTTT
>-|-|TRBV11-2|TRBJ2-7
CASSPGIPNEQYF
TGTGCCAGCAGCCCCGGGATTCCTAACGAGCAGTACTTC
>TRBD1|-|TRBV5-1|TRBJ2-5
CASRQLTGDGETQYF
TGCGCCAGCAGACAGCTAACAGGGGATGGAGAGACCCAGTACTTC
>TRBD1|-|TRBV5-6|TRBJ1-1
CASSRRDRVLGTEAFF
TGTGCCAGCAGCCGCCGGGACAGGGTTTTGGGCACTGAAGCTTTCTTT
>TRBD1|-|TRBV4-2|TRBJ1-6
CASSQADRGTSPLHF
TGTGCCAGCAGCCAAGCGGACAGGGGAACCTCACCCCTCCACTTT
>-|-|TRBV18|TRBJ2-7
CASSPPQIYEQYF
TGTGCCAGCTCACCACCACAAATCTACGAGCAGTACTTC